The entry that follows covers one T cell receptor (beta chain) sequence. Which antigen it targets is not known. Nothing much larger sits one base from this clone, and base qualities are not available. Taken from cysteine to phenylalanine, the CDR3 has 17 residues. Only CDR3 DNA is held: 51 bases, read in frame from base 1. For this chain, trimming is 1 base at the V end and 3 bases at the J end, and the number of junction bases without a gene match is 11. The CDR1 and CDR2 encoded by the germline V gene are MGHRA and YSYEKL. Donors were healthy HIV-negative adults with no recently reported acute infections or vaccinations. Only Caucasian adults living in Nashville, Tennessee, USA were represented among the donors. CD4+ T cells were enriched by magnetic negative selection; naive cells were then positively selected on CD45RA, and the negative fraction formed the memory subset. Blood was collected by leukapheresis, and PBMCs were isolated by Ficoll-Histopaque density gradient centrifugation and then cryopreserved in liquid nitrogen vapor phase. Purity and quantity of every magnetically sorted T cell population were checked by analytical flow cytometry. From each sorted fraction, genomic DNA was isolated and quantified by UV absorbance on a Nanodrop 2000c.

The data stem from a study of shared clonotypes between healthy human individuals (TCRdb year 2020). Regarding the research as a whole: The cohort comprised a couple of women and a few men aged 18 to 49 years. To estimate repertoire size and how much clonotypes are shared between individuals, the study performed deep sequencing of blood TCR repertoires from five healthy adults. Between about 0.94 and 8.9 billion PBMCs per donor were obtained by leukapheresis. To increase sequencing depth and limit assay-specific biases, TCR repertoire library preparation and sequencing were carried out by different laboratories using diverse techniques. For each donor, CD4 naive and CD4 memory were each given three plates, CD8 naive was given two plates, and CD8 memory was given one plate.

Using the deep immunoSEQ assay, TCR CDR3 regions were amplified from genomic DNA by multiplex PCR. Genomic DNA extracted from each cell subset was distributed evenly over all wells of several immunoSEQ 96-well plates, and each plate served as one replicate. For sorted subsets, each replicate PCR was loaded with approximately 190 ng genomic DNA, equivalent to some 31,000 T cell genomes. Purified libraries were quantified with a Qubit 3.0 fluorometer, sized on a Bioanalyzer 2100, and re-quantified with the KAPA Library Quantification kit. Every immunoSEQ 96-well plate was sequenced on a separate single-read 150-cycle Illumina NextSeq 550 flow cell. The paper's data handling went like this. Because the immunoSEQ output included only junctional sequences and no quality scores, the filtering could not be the same as the filtering used for full-length reads. Sequences were annotated with PyIR, a Python wrapper for IgBLAST v1.9, using IMGT germline references to assign V/J genes and CDR3. Reads were filtered out if the reads had weak V/J assignments (E-value above 1e-6), no CDR3, stop codons, out-of-frame junctions, or ambiguous translated residues. V3J clonotypes were defined as sequences sharing an identical inferred V gene, J gene, and CDR3 amino acid sequence. Percentage overlap between repertoires was calculated by dividing the number of shared unique clonotypes by the size of the smaller repertoire. RTK rarefaction, the Chao1 estimator, and Recon v2.1 estimates of unobserved clonotypes were used to assess repertoire richness. Generation probabilities for all TCRbeta clonotypes obtained by the gDNA method from four donors were computed using OLGA. This immuneACCESS table, as held by TCRdb, lists in-frame sequences with V and J called but not all clones. Of the missing ones, under half trace to an unresolved V gene in checked studies; the others have no known cause. For V, J and clone size, that table is used; D and trimming come from the DNA. Within this sample are 1,500,000 or so clones, with roughly 96% of them counted one time only. The ten biggest clones cover 1.2% of the sample.

What the research found in general, with its limitations: Because the study included only a small number of donors, the genetic and exposure-history diversity represented was limited. Across a handful of donors, roughly 5.4% of naive CD4, roughly 3.4% of naive CD8, about 2.3% of memory CD4, and 0.3% to 0.45% of memory CD8 clonotypes were shared. Higher generation probabilities were observed for clonotypes shared by all four sorted-subset donors than for non-shared clonotypes. Incomplete sequencing was indicated by rarefaction of sorted-subset datasets, despite the large sequencing depth. Sampling was limited to blood, and TCR repertoires in tissue likely differ from TCR repertoires in blood. Pairwise subsampling indicated that sequencing depth was expected to affect the degree of clonotype sharing among donors. Naive subsets generally had larger estimated clonotype richness than memory subsets.

The clonotype comes from a man aged 25 to 40 in good health. The chain was built from TRBV4-1 and TRBJ1-2; 7 nucleotides in the junction match TRBD1. Sequencing was performed on naive CD4+ T cells sorted from blood. The sample's cell subset or site label, decoded: CD45RA+ positively selected. Here the CDR3 is given as CASSQAPTGSGHYGYTF. Here is the DNA: TGCGCCAGCAGCCAAGCCCCGACAGGGTCAGGGCACTATGGCTACACCTTC.